This paragraph covers one T cell receptor (beta chain) sequence. The sample originates from a study of somatic mutations in cytotoxic T cells in rheumatoid arthritis. The V end lost 5 bases, the J end lost 3 bases, and 11 bases lay between the germline ends. CDR3 length: 13 amino acids. Per the germline V gene, CDR1 is SEHNR and CDR2 is FQNEAQ (reference sequence). Assay used: immunoSEQ multiplex PCR; TCRdb lists only in-frame clones, some missing. Of 35,000 to 45,000 clones listed, around 80% are singletons. This clonotype originated in a man in his forties in good health. Sequencing was carried out using CD8+ T cells sorted from blood. The V call is TRBV7-9, the J call TRBJ2-7; perhaps D is TRBD1 or TRBD2 (6 bases each). The CDR3 DNA is TGTGCCAGCAGCCCCGGGGGCGACTACGAGCAGTACTTC. Translating it yields CASSPGGDYEQYF.